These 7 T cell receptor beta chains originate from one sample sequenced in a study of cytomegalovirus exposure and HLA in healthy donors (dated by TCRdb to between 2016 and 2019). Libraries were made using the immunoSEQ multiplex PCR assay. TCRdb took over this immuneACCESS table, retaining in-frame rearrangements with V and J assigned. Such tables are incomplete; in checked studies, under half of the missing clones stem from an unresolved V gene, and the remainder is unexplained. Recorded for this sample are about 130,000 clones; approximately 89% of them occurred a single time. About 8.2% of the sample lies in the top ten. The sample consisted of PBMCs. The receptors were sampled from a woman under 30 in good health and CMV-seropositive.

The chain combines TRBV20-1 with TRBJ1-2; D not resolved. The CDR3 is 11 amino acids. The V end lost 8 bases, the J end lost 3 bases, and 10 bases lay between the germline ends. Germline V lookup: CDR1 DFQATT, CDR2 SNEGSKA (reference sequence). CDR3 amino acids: CSNGAYYGYTF. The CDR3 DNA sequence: TGCAGTAACGGAGCTTACTATGGCTACACCTTC.

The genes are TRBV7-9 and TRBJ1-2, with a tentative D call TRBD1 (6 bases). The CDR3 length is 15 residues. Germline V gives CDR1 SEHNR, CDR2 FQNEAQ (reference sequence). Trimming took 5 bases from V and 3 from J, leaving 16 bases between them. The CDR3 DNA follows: TGTGCCAGCAGCCGCAGCGGGGGGGCGGACTATGGCTACACCTTC. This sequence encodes CASSRSGGADYGYTF.

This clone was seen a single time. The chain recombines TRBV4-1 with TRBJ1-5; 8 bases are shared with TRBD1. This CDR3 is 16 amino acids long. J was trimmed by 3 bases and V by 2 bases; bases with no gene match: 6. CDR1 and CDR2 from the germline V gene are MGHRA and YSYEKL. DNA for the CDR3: TGCGCCAGCAGCCAAAGAGCACAGGGGGTCAATCAGCCCCAGCATTTT. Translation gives CASSQRAQGVNQPQHF.

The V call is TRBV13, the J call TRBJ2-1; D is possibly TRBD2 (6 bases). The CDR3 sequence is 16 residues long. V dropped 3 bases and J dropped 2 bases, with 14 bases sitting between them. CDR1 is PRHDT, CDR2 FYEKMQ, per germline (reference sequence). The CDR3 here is CASSFGAGLAYNEQFF. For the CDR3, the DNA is TGTGCCAGCAGCTTCGGGGCGGGGCTAGCCTACAATGAGCAGTTCTTC.

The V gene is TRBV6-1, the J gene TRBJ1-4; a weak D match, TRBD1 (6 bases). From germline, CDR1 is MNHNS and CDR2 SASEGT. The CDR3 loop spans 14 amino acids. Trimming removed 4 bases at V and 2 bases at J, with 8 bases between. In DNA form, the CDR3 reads TGTGCCAGCAGTGCGGGGGGCACTAATGAAAAACTGTTTTTT. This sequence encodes CASSAGGTNEKLFF.

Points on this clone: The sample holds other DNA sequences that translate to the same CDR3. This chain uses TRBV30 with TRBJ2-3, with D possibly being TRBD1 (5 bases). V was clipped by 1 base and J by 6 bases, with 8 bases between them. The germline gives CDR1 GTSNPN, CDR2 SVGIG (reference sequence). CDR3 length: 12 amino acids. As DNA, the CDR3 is TGTGCCTGGAGTGGGGGCGCGGATACGCAGTATTTT. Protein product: CAWSGGADTQYF.

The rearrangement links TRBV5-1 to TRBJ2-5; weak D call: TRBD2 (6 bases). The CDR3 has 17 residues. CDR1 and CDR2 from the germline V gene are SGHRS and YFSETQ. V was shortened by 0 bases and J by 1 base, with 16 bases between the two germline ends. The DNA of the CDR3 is TGCGCCAGCAGCTTGGTATGGGCGGGGACGCTCCAAGAGACCCAGTACTTC. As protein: CASSLVWAGTLQETQYF. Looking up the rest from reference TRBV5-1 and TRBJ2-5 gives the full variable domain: KAGVTQTPRYLIKTRGQQVTLSCSPISGHRSVSWYQQTPGQGLQFLFEYFSETQRNKGNFPGRFSGRQFSNSRSEMNVSTLELGDSALYLCASSLVWAGTLQETQYFGPGTRLLVL.